This T cell receptor (beta chain) was sequenced for a study of immune evolution from preneoplasia to lung adenocarcinoma. Study-wide results and caveats: Normal lung had the highest top T cell clone frequencies.

Produced via immunoSEQ multiplex PCR; TCRdb's table is partial and in-frame only. Among about 5,800 clones listed, roughly 83% were seen once. On this clone itself: Its antigen is currently unknown.

Patient tissue came from resections in Japan or China, 2014–2017. Germline V gene sequence: CDR1 MNHEY, CDR2 SVGAGI. CDR3 size: 16 residues. V lost 4 bases, J lost 3 bases, and 15 bases lay in between. The origin of this receptor is a person aged 55-85 years with lung adenocarcinoma. Source material: FFPE adjacent normal lung tissue. V gene TRBV6-5 combines with J gene TRBJ2-2; no firm D call. The CDR3 loop reads CASSLLANRDTGELFF. The DNA of the CDR3 is TGTGCCAGCAGTTTACTGGCAAACCGCGACACCGGGGAGCTGTTTTTT.